A single sample is the source of the 30 T cell receptor beta chains below, sequenced in a study of vaccination and CD4 T cells after COVID-19 (dated by TCRdb to 2021 to 2024). The library came from PCR. TCRdb lists the instrument as Illumina iSeq 100. DNA from cultured CD4+ T cells underwent TCR sequencing with the Oncomine TCR Beta short-read assay at the Johns Hopkins FTIC core. TCRdb trimmed the raw reads at Q25, called clones with MiXCR and kept productive beta chains. Each entry merges the rows of one CDR3 protein and shows their most common DNA and genes. For this sample the table gives roughly 20,000 distinct CDR3 sequences, of which roughly 50% were detected only once. Approximately 9% of the sample is held by the ten biggest clonotypes. The treatment or condition label here, explained by the study, means: approximately 9-day PBMC culture with coronavirus spike peptide pools or control peptides (ViraFEST assay).

What these receptors recognize is not known. The sequenced material came from CD4+ T cells from blood, cultured in vitro. The receptors come from a human donor who had recovered from COVID-19.

This clonotype was counted between two and nine times. The chain employs TRBV6-5 and TRBJ2-1; D unclear. Trimming removed 2 bases at V and 4 bases at J, with 6 bases between. The CDR3 has 13 amino acids. Germline loops: CDR1 MNHEY, CDR2 SVGAGI. CDR3 loop: CASSYGPYNEQFF. The CDR3 nucleotides read TGTGCCAGCAGTTACGGGCCTTACAATGAGCAGTTCTTC.

This chain uses TRBV12-3 or TRBV12-4 with TRBJ2-2; tentatively, D is TRBD1 (6 bases). With 5 bases removed from V and 1 base from J, the gap between germline ends came to 14 bases. This CDR3 region has 16 residues. The CDR3 DNA reads TGTGCCAGCAGTGAACAGGGTAATCGGAACACCGGGGAGCTGTTTTTT. Protein sequence: CASSEQGNRNTGELFF.

This clonotype was detected a few times. V usage is TRBV2 and J usage is TRBJ1-1; possible D gene TRBD1, 6 bases. Trimming took off 6 bases at V and 0 bases at J, with 11 bases between the two ends. The CDR3 sequence is 14 residues long. Germline CDR1 SNHLY, CDR2 FYNNEI. The CDR3 nucleotides read TGTGCCAGCAGGGTCAGGGGACTGAACACTGAAGCTTTCTTT. This sequence encodes CASRVRGLNTEAFF.

J is TRBJ1-3 and V is TRBV7-2; no clear D. The V end lost 3 bases, the J end lost 0 bases, and 9 bases lay between the germline ends. Germline V gene lookup returns CDR1 SGHTA and CDR2 FQGNSA. This CDR3 contains 15 residues. The CDR3 loop reads CASSFQTASGNTIYF. In DNA form, the CDR3 reads TGTGCCAGCAGCTTCCAGACCGCCTCTGGAAACACCATATATTTT.

The chain carries TRBV6-1 and TRBJ2-3; 8 bases map to TRBD1. Trimming at V came to 5 bases and at J to 1 base, leaving 5 bases not matched to a gene. The CDR3 runs 15 residues. Germline V gene data show CDR1 as MNHNS and CDR2 as SASEGT. As DNA, the CDR3 is TGTGCCAGCAGTCCCCAGACAGGGGGCACAGATACGCAGTATTTT. It yields the protein CASSPQTGGTDTQYF.

The count of this clonotype is one. This chain connects TRBV25-1 to TRBJ1-2; D perhaps matches TRBD1 (6 bases). This CDR3 is built from 16 residues. Germline CDR1 is MGHDK and CDR2 is SYGVNS. Trimming removed 1 base from V and 7 bases from J, with 19 bases in between. The CDR3 loop is CASSEWGAMGAGGYTF. The CDR3 nucleotides read TGTGCCAGCAGTGAATGGGGGGCAATGGGGGCCGGTGGCTACACCTTC.

The chain has TRBV25-1 and TRBJ2-5, with D possibly called TRBD1 or TRBD2 (5 bases each). The CDR3 contains 16 residues. V was clipped by 5 bases and J by 4 bases, with 20 bases between them. The germline V gene encodes CDR1 MGHDK and CDR2 SYGVNS. CDR3 sequence (DNA): TGTGCCAGCAGTCTGAATGGGGGATCCATGGGAGAGACCCAGTACTTC. Translation gives CASSLNGGSMGETQYF.

This chain joins TRBV20-1 and TRBJ1-3; TRBD1 might be the D (6 bases). Germline CDR1 reads DFQATT; CDR2 reads SNEGSKA (reference sequence). CDR3 length: 14 residues. V was clipped by 6 bases and J by 1 base, with 13 bases between them. CDR3 sequence (DNA): TGCAGTGCCACCAGGGGAGAATCTGGAAACACCATATATTTT. Protein sequence: CSATRGESGNTIYF.

This clonotype was observed a few times. The J gene is TRBJ2-7, the V gene TRBV6-1; TRBD2 aligns across 12 bases. V lost 8 bases to trimming and J lost 3 bases; unmatched junction nucleotides: 8. Germline CDR1 is MNHNS and CDR2 is SASEGT. The CDR3 is made up of 15 amino acids. The CDR3 here is CASQKASGRGYEQYF. CDR3 nucleotide sequence: TGTGCCAGCCAGAAGGCTAGCGGGAGGGGCTACGAGCAGTACTTC.

This clonotype turned up a few times. The chain employs TRBV27 and TRBJ2-7; TRBD2 aligns across 7 bases. The CDR3 sequence is 14 residues long. CDR1 is MNHEY and CDR2 is SMNVEV in the germline V gene (reference sequence). Trimming cost V 6 bases and J 3 bases; bases outside gene matches: 8. The CDR3 protein is CASRLRLADYEQYF. The CDR3 nucleotides read TGTGCCAGCAGGCTCCGCCTAGCGGACTACGAGCAGTACTTC.

The V gene is TRBV6-2 or TRBV6-3, the J gene TRBJ2-7, with TRBD2 identical over 10 bases. The trim removed 6 bases at V and 1 base at J, leaving 3 bases unmatched. This CDR3 is 14 amino acids long. Per the germline V gene, CDR1 is MNHEY and CDR2 is SVGEGT. In DNA, the CDR3 is TGTGCCAGCAGCTCGACTAGCGGGTCCTACGAGCAGTACTTC. This translates into CASSSTSGSYEQYF.

Written as DNA, the CDR3 is TGTGCCAGCAGCTTCCTGACTACTGGGGCCAACGTCCTGACTTTC. This translates into CASSFLTTGANVLTF. The J gene is TRBJ2-6, the V gene TRBV7-3; possible D gene TRBD2, 5 bases. V was trimmed by 3 bases and J by 2 bases, leaving 8 bases between them. The CDR3 loop spans 15 amino acids. Germline assignment: CDR1 SGHTA and CDR2 FQGTGA.

The chain joins TRBV6-1 to TRBJ2-7, with D perhaps matching TRBD1 or TRBD2 (5 bases each). Looked up from germline, CDR1 is MNHNS and CDR2 is SASEGT. Between the trimmed V and J ends, which lost 8 bases and 5 bases, there was a span of 10 bases. This CDR3 contains 11 residues. DNA of the CDR3: TGTGCCAGCGGGACCGCGGACGAGCAGTACTTC. This codes for CASGTADEQYF.

The CDR3 DNA is TGTGCCAGCAGCCCCACAGGGGGCACAGCGTGGAATGAGCAGTTCTTC. The encoded protein is CASSPTGGTAWNEQFF. This chain uses TRBV7-6 with TRBJ2-1, with 9 bases aligning to TRBD1. With V trimmed by 5 bases and J by 7 bases, 12 bases remained unmatched. Germline CDR1 and CDR2: SGHVS and FNYEAQ. The CDR3 totals 16 residues.

This chain links TRBV2 with TRBJ1-2; the D gene is possibly TRBD1 (6 bases). V lost 6 bases and J lost 4, with 9 bases in between. In germline, CDR1 is SNHLY, CDR2 FYNNEI. CDR3 size: 12 residues. In nucleotides, the CDR3 is TGTGCCAGCAGAGGGGGGACCTATGGCTACACCTTC. Its protein is CASRGGTYGYTF.

This clonotype was counted a few times. The chain links TRBV24-1 to TRBJ2-3; TRBD2 might be the D (5 bases). The CDR3 is 16 residues long. V lost 2 bases, J lost 3 bases, and 14 bases lay in between. Germline CDR1 KGHDR, CDR2 SFDVKD. Written as DNA, the CDR3 is TGTGCCACCAGTGATTCGGGGTCCCGGGGTACAGATACGCAGTATTTT. The encoded protein is CATSDSGSRGTDTQYF.

This clonotype was picked up a small number of times. The chain is built from TRBV5-1 and TRBJ2-3; tentative D call: TRBD1 (5 bases). V lost 0 bases to trimming and J lost 4 bases, with 21 bases between them. This CDR3 has 18 amino acids. The germline V gene has CDR1 SGHRS and CDR2 YFSETQ. The CDR3 spells CASSLALVQGLIADTQYF. Written as DNA, the CDR3 is TGCGCCAGCAGCTTGGCCCTCGTGCAGGGCCTAATTGCAGATACGCAGTATTTT.

The chain carries TRBV20-1 and TRBJ1-4, with D uncertain. The ends were cut back, 3 bases at V and 4 bases at J, with 9 bases in the middle. This CDR3 region has 13 residues. The germline gives CDR1 DFQATT, CDR2 SNEGSKA (reference sequence). The CDR3 region is CSASRTVNEKLFF. DNA for the CDR3: TGCAGTGCTAGTAGAACGGTTAATGAAAAACTGTTTTTT.

This clonotype was observed a few times. The chain carries TRBV4-1 and TRBJ1-1; TRBD1 aligns across 8 bases. The CDR3 runs 15 residues. Trimming removed 3 bases from V and 5 bases from J; junction bases left unmatched: 8. Germline-derived CDR1 and CDR2 are MGHRA and YSYEKL. In DNA, the CDR3 is TGCGCCAGCAGCCACCGGGGACAGGCGAAAACTGAAGCTTTCTTT. It codes for CASSHRGQAKTEAFF.

The chain is built from TRBV6-5 and TRBJ1-5; D not certain. The CDR3 sequence is 15 residues long. The germline CDR1 and CDR2 sequences are MNHEY and SVGAGI. Trimming pared 2 bases from V and 5 bases from J, leaving 13 bases between. CDR3 loop: CASSYQGRLYQPQHF. As DNA, the CDR3 is TGTGCCAGCAGTTACCAAGGACGGCTTTATCAGCCCCAGCATTTT.

The genes are TRBV10-2 and TRBJ2-3; D is possibly TRBD2 (7 bases). Trimming took 8 bases from V and 6 from J, leaving 15 bases between them. CDR3 length: 13 residues. Germline CDR1 reads WSHSY; CDR2 reads SAAADI. The CDR3 loop is CASSEGGGDTQYF. The CDR3 DNA sequence: TGCGCCAGCTCGGAAGGGGGAGGGGATACGCAGTATTTT.

The sample holds a few counts of this clonotype. The chain uses TRBV20-1 and TRBJ2-3; tentative D call: TRBD1 (5 bases). The length of the CDR3 is 14 residues. CDR1 DFQATT and CDR2 SNEGSKA come from the germline V gene (reference sequence). Trimming pared 2 bases from V and 6 bases from J, leaving 15 bases between. CDR3 in amino acids: CSARKFIRADTQYF. The DNA of the CDR3 is TGCAGTGCTAGAAAGTTCATCAGGGCCGATACGCAGTATTTT.

V is TRBV28 and J is TRBJ2-7, with 11 bases identical to TRBD2. There are 17 residues in the CDR3. Germline-derived CDR1 and CDR2 are MDHEN and SYDVKM. The V segment lost 1 base and the J segment 4 bases; nucleotides outside the gene matches: 9. The CDR3, as DNA: TGTGCCAGCAGTTTATTCAATCTAGCGGGAGGACCATACGAGCAGTACTTC. It translates to CASSLFNLAGGPYEQYF.

This clonotype was seen only a few times. The gene calls are TRBV19 and TRBJ1-1; D may be TRBD1 (5 bases). Germline loops: CDR1 LNHDA, CDR2 SQIVND (reference sequence). V was cut by 5 bases and J by 1 base, with 23 bases left in between. This CDR3 contains 18 residues. The CDR3 spells CASSVWGVWGERNTEAFF. The CDR3 DNA follows: TGTGCCAGTAGTGTGTGGGGAGTGTGGGGCGAACGGAACACTGAAGCTTTCTTT.

V is TRBV7-2 and J is TRBJ2-5; maybe TRBD1 (6 bases). CDR3 size: 16 residues. Germline V gene sequence: CDR1 SGHTA, CDR2 FQGNSA. Trimming left V 1 base short and J 0 bases short, with 12 bases between. The CDR3 region is CASSLVGGWNQETQYF. In nucleotides, the CDR3 is TGTGCCAGCAGCTTAGTAGGGGGATGGAACCAAGAGACCCAGTACTTC.

The chain uses TRBV27 and TRBJ1-2; D is ambiguous. V lost 5 bases and J 2 bases, leaving 15 bases between the germline ends. The CDR3 has 15 amino acids. Germline lookup yields CDR1 MNHEY and CDR2 SMNVEV (reference sequence). CDR3 coding DNA: TGTGCCAGCAGTCCGTACTCTAGCTCCAACTATGGCTACACCTTC. Translated, it gives CASSPYSSSNYGYTF.

V and J are TRBV6-5 and TRBJ2-1, with 9 positions matching TRBD1. The V gene's germline CDR1 is MNHEY and CDR2 SVGAGI. The CDR3 has 17 amino acids. The J segment lost 0 bases and the V segment lost 4 bases, leaving 7 bases of the junction unmatched. CDR3 protein: CASSLGTGTLSYNEQFF. DNA for the CDR3: TGTGCCAGCAGTTTAGGGACAGGGACCCTCTCCTACAATGAGCAGTTCTTC.

The rearrangement uses TRBV10-1 and TRBJ1-5; D is unresolved. The ends were cut back, 5 bases at V and 0 bases at J, with 14 bases in the middle. CDR3 length: 16 residues. Germline CDR1 reads WNHNN; CDR2 reads SYGVQD (reference sequence). The CDR3 DNA reads TGCGCCAGCAGTATGGATAAGCAATATAGCAATCAGCCCCAGCATTTT. Residues: CASSMDKQYSNQPQHF.

This clonotype was counted between two and nine times. The chain links TRBV6-1 to TRBJ2-1, with 14 positions matching TRBD2. After removal of 6 bases from V and 10 bases from J, the junction contained 8 bases not matched to a gene. The CDR3 has 15 amino acids. CDR1 and CDR2 from the germline V gene are MNHNS and SASEGT. This CDR3 is CASRRGLAGGGEQFF. CDR3 DNA sequence: TGTGCCAGCAGGCGAGGACTAGCGGGAGGAGGGGAGCAGTTCTTC.

The chain uses TRBV7-2 and TRBJ1-2, with D hard to call. V was cut by 5 bases and J by 5 bases, with 21 bases left in between. The CDR3 loop spans 16 amino acids. Germline CDR1 reads SGHTA; CDR2 reads FQGNSA. DNA of the CDR3: TGTGCCAGCAGCCGAAGCGTGGGATCTTGGGGATATGGCTACACCTTC. Translated, it gives CASSRSVGSWGYGYTF. Based on the CDR3 plus reference TRBV7-2 and TRBJ1-2, the full variable domain is GAGVSQSPSNKVTEKGKDVELRCDPISGHTALYWYRQSLGQGLEFLIYFQGNSAPDKSGLPSDRFSAERTGGSVSTLTIQRTQQEDSAVYLCASSRSVGSWGYGYTFGSGTRLTVV.